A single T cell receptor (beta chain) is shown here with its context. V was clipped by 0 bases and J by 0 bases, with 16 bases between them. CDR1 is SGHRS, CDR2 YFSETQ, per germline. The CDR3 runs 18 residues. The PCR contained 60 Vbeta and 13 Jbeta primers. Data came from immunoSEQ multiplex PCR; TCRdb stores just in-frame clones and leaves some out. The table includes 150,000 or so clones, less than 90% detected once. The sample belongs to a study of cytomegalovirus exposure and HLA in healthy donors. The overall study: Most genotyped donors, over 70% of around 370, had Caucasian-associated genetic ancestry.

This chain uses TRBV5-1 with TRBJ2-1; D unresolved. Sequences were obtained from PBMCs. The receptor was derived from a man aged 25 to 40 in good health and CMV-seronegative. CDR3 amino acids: CASSLVYSVSSSYNEQFF. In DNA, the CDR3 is TGCGCCAGCAGCTTGGTGTATTCTGTCTCGAGCTCCTACAATGAGCAGTTCTTC.